This paragraph reports one T cell receptor (beta chain). The data originate from a study of sequential checkpoint blockade in melanoma. Study-level information: Randomization was 1:1 between first-line nivolumab→ipilimumab and ipilimumab→nivolumab.

V shed 5 bases and J shed 5 bases, with 13 bases lying between them. The germline CDR1 and CDR2 sequences are MGHRA and YSYEKL. The CDR3 extends over 13 amino acids. Assay used: immunoSEQ multiplex PCR; TCRdb lists only in-frame clones, some missing. The data hold 25,000 to 30,000 clones, with 77% observed a single time. Regarding treatment: randomized to nivolumab then ipilimumab (arm A) or the reverse (arm B). No patient had prior DNA-damaging chemotherapy. PBMC sorting kept live CD3+CD8+ cells without CD19 or CD56. The source was CD8+ T cells sorted from blood (inferred from file names), collected from a patient given nivolumab and ipilimumab in sequence. This sequence joins TRBV4-1 and TRBJ2-7; maybe TRBD1 (5 bases). The source is a human donor with melanoma. CDR3: CASSFARAHEQYF. CDR3 DNA sequence: TGCGCCAGCAGCTTTGCCAGGGCCCACGAGCAGTACTTC.